This T cell receptor beta chain is drawn from a study of blood T cells in healthy people across ages. A sample-barcoded 5' primer and a J-beta primer mix were used in a second PCR of roughly 7 to 11 cycles. One entry per CDR3 protein results from TCRdb running MiXCR on the 5' RACE reads. The sample includes roughly 1.9 million distinct CDR3 sequences, approximately 39% of them seen just once. The donors, aged about 6 to 90, were healthy Caucasians from Russia. This clonotype has a count of ten or more. The antigen is unknown. Study-wide results and limits: Aged donors had fewer naive CD4+ cells and lower diversity than long-lived donors.

The ends were cut back, 4 bases at V and 7 bases at J, with 11 bases in the middle. The CDR3 runs 13 residues. The chain recombines TRBV12-3 or TRBV12-4 with TRBJ2-1; D is unresolved. Sequencing was carried out using blood. The clonotype originates from a human donor in good health. The CDR3 here is CASSSGETNEQFF. CDR3 coding DNA: TGTGCCAGCAGTTCTGGAGAAACGAATGAGCAGTTCTTC.